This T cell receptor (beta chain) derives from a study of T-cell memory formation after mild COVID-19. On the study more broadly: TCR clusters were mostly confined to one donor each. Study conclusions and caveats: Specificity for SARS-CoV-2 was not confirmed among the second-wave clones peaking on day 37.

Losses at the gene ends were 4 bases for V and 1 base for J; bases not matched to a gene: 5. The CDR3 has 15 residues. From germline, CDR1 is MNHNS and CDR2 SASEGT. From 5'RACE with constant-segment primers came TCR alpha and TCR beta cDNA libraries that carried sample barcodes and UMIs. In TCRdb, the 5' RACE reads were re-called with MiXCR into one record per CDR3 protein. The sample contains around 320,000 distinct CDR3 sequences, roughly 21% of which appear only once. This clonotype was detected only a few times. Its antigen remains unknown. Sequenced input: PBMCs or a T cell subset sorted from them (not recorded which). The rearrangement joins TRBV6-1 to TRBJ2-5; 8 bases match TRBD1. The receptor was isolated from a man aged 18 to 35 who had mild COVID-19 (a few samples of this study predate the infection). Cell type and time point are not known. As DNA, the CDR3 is TGTGCCAGCAGTGCTTACACAGGGGGCCAAGAGACCCAGTACTTC. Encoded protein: CASSAYTGGQETQYF.